The 24 T cell receptor beta chains reported below all come from one sample, sequenced in a study of T-cell memory formation after mild COVID-19. TCRdb ran MiXCR on the 5' RACE reads and lists one entry per CDR3 protein. The sample gives tens of thousands of distinct CDR3 sequences, 25% to 35% of which show up once; about 40% is in the top ten. The sample taken for sequencing was PBMCs or a T cell subset sorted from them (not recorded which). The receptors come from a young man who had mild COVID-19 (a few samples of this study predate the infection). Cell type and time point are not known.

The sample holds a few counts of this clonotype. V usage is TRBV7-9 and J usage is TRBJ2-5; D uncertain. CDR1 is SEHNR and CDR2 is FQNEAQ in the germline V gene (reference sequence). The V end was cut by 5 bases, the J end by 9 bases, with 10 bases between. This CDR3 has 11 residues. The DNA for the CDR3 is TGTGCCAGCAGCATAGAACGTGCCCAGTACTTC. As protein: CASSIERAQYF.

The rearrangement links TRBV29-1 to TRBJ2-5, with D perhaps TRBD2 (6 bases). Germline V lookup: CDR1 SQVTM, CDR2 ANQGSEA. The V end was cut by 4 bases, the J end by 4 bases, with 10 bases between. The length of the CDR3 is 12 residues. The CDR3 loop reads CSVGSGGETQYF. The CDR3 DNA reads as TGCAGCGTTGGTTCCGGGGGAGAGACCCAGTACTTC.

The chain joins TRBV4-1 to TRBJ1-6; D possibly corresponds to TRBD1 (5 bases). The CDR3 extends over 15 amino acids. Germline CDR1 MGHRA, CDR2 YSYEKL. Trimming took 3 bases from V and 4 from J, leaving 10 bases between them. The CDR3 loop reads CASSQFAGYNSPLHF. In DNA form, the CDR3 reads TGCGCCAGCAGCCAGTTTGCAGGGTATAATTCACCCCTCCACTTT.

This clonotype occurred many times. The chain carries TRBV9 and TRBJ2-1; D is possibly TRBD2 (6 bases). The CDR3 loop spans 17 amino acids. The ends were cut back, 0 bases at V and 0 bases at J, with 13 bases in the middle. The germline V gene has CDR1 SGDLS and CDR2 YYNGEE. DNA of the CDR3: TGTGCCAGCAGCGTAGTGGGGGGTCCCAGCTCCTACAATGAGCAGTTCTTC. It yields the protein CASSVVGGPSSYNEQFF.

V gene TRBV5-5 combines with J gene TRBJ2-5; TRBD2 agrees at 9 bases. Looked up from germline, CDR1 is SGHKS and CDR2 is YYEKEE (reference sequence). This CDR3 spans 18 amino acids. After removal of 3 bases from V and 3 bases from J, the junction contained 15 bases not matched to a gene. As DNA, the CDR3 is TGTGCCAGCAGCTCCGGTGCCCTGCTTTTAGCGGGGGAAGAGACCCAGTACTTC. It translates to CASSSGALLLAGEETQYF. Filled out from reference TRBV5-5 and TRBJ2-5, the complete variable domain reads DAGVTQSPTHLIKTRGQQVTLRCSPISGHKSVSWYQQVLGQGPQFIFQYYEKEERGRGNFPDRFSARQFPNYSSELNVNALLLGDSALYLCASSSGALLLAGEETQYFGPGTRLLVL.

This chain links TRBV30 with TRBJ2-1; maybe TRBD2 (5 bases). Per germline, CDR1 GTSNPN and CDR2 SVGIG (reference sequence). The CDR3 spans 15 residues. V was shortened by 3 bases and J by 9 bases, with 21 bases between the two germline ends. The CDR3 spells CAWSGISGEYREQFF. DNA for the CDR3: TGTGCCTGGAGCGGGATCTCCGGGGAGTACCGTGAGCAGTTCTTC.

The sample holds many counts of this clonotype. The chain joins TRBV7-9 to TRBJ2-7; a weak D match, TRBD1 (6 bases). Germline loops: CDR1 SEHNR, CDR2 FQNEAQ (reference sequence). Trimming removed 0 bases from V and 2 bases from J, with 17 bases in between. The CDR3 runs to 17 residues. This chain's CDR3 is CASSLAPPKQGPYEQYF. The CDR3 nucleotides read TGTGCCAGCAGCTTAGCCCCTCCCAAACAGGGACCCTACGAGCAGTACTTC.

The chain couples TRBV6-5 to TRBJ1-1; a weak D match, TRBD1 (6 bases). The CDR3 runs 16 residues. The ends were cut back, 6 bases at V and 1 base at J, with 18 bases in the middle. Germline V gene lookup returns CDR1 MNHEY and CDR2 SVGAGI. In nucleotides, the CDR3 is TGTGCCAGCAGATCGGCCCCTGGGGGCCAGAACACTGAAGCTTTCTTT. It translates to CASRSAPGGQNTEAFF.

This clonotype showed up many times. The chain carries TRBV9 and TRBJ1-1; a possible D gene is TRBD1 (5 bases). CDR3 length: 14 amino acids. The germline V and J ends were trimmed by 2 bases and 1 base, with 9 bases remaining between them. Germline lookup yields CDR1 SGDLS and CDR2 YYNGEE. The CDR3 DNA reads as TGTGCCAGCAGCGTGCAGGGTACGAACACTGAAGCTTTCTTT. Protein product: CASSVQGTNTEAFF. The variable domain in full, completed from reference TRBV9 and TRBJ1-1, reads DSGVTQTPKHLITATGQRVTLRCSPRSGDLSVYWYQQSLDQGLQFLIQYYNGEERAKGNILERFSAQQFPDLHSELNLSSLELGDSALYFCASSVQGTNTEAFFGQGTRLTVV.

The chain is built from TRBV11-2 and TRBJ2-5; 8 bases line up with TRBD2. This CDR3 has 15 amino acids. The junction had 5 bases not matched to a gene; V was cut back by 1 base and J by 4 bases. Germline values: CDR1 SGHAT, CDR2 FQNNGV. The DNA of the CDR3 is TGTGCCAGCAGCTTAGGAGCGGGGGTGAGAGAGACCCAGTACTTC. This gives the protein CASSLGAGVRETQYF.

This chain joins TRBV7-8 and TRBJ1-5; possibly TRBD1 for D (5 bases). Between the trimmed V and J ends, which lost 5 bases and 0 bases, there was a span of 14 bases. Germline values: CDR1 SGHVS, CDR2 FQNEAQ. CDR3 length: 16 residues. The CDR3 DNA reads as TGTGCCAGCAGCCCCCGGGGGAGTTATAGCAATCAGCCCCAGCATTTT. Translation: CASSPRGSYSNQPQHF.

The genes are TRBV19 and TRBJ2-7; D is ambiguous. CDR1 LNHDA and CDR2 SQIVND come from the germline V gene (reference sequence). Trimming took 5 bases from V and 0 from J, leaving 11 bases between them. The CDR3 is 14 amino acids. The CDR3 nucleotides read TGTGCCAGTAGTCCGGGTCCAGGCTCCTACGAGCAGTACTTC. Residues: CASSPGPGSYEQYF.

The chain couples TRBV6-6 to TRBJ1-1; D uncertain. This CDR3 has 12 amino acids. The V gene's germline CDR1 is MNHNY and CDR2 SVGAGI (reference sequence). V lost 4 bases, J lost 6 bases, and 9 bases lay in between. DNA of the CDR3: TGTGCCAGCAGTTTACAGTTGCCTGAAGCTTTCTTT. Translation: CASSLQLPEAFF.

This chain joins TRBV23-1 and TRBJ1-2, with TRBD1 matching 7 bases. TRBV23-1 is an open reading frame, and its role is uncertain. The CDR3 runs to 15 residues. After removal of 7 bases from V and 4 bases from J, the junction contained 12 bases not matched to a gene. CDR3 region: CASTPRGPHRYGYTF. In DNA form, the CDR3 reads TGCGCCAGCACTCCGAGGGGGCCCCACCGCTATGGCTACACCTTC.

This clonotype was seen a handful of times. The rearrangement joins TRBV4-3 to TRBJ2-1; D is possibly TRBD2 (6 bases). Germline values: CDR1 LGHNA, CDR2 YSLEER. This CDR3 is 17 amino acids long. With 4 bases removed from V and 6 bases from J, the gap between germline ends came to 22 bases. The CDR3 region has the DNA TGCGCCAGCAGCCTAGAGCCGGGCGGGGTACAACGCAATGAGCAGTTCTTC. It is translated as CASSLEPGGVQRNEQFF.

This clonotype occurred a few times. The chain recombines TRBV6-2 or TRBV6-3 with TRBJ2-5; tentatively, D is TRBD2 (5 bases). This CDR3 is built from 15 residues. Germline V lookup: CDR1 MNHEY, CDR2 SVGEGT. V lost 4 bases, J lost 0 bases, and 12 bases lay in between. The CDR3 bases are TGTGCCAGCAGTTCGGCTAGCAATTACCAAGAGACCCAGTACTTC. This translates into CASSSASNYQETQYF.

This clonotype was picked up a small number of times. This chain links TRBV7-2 with TRBJ1-2, with 7 bases lining up with TRBD1. V shed 5 bases, J shed 4 bases, and the junction held 7 bases outside the gene matches. Germline-derived CDR1 and CDR2 are SGHTA and FQGNSA. CDR3 size: 14 residues. The CDR3 nucleotides are TGTGCCAGCAGCCCGGAGGGACAGTCCTATGGCTACACCTTC. It encodes CASSPEGQSYGYTF.

With regard to this clonotype: A read error is possible here, since a much larger clone lies one base away. V is TRBV12-3 or TRBV12-4 and J is TRBJ1-1; D not certain. The CDR3 loop spans 13 amino acids. Here the CDR3 reads CAISLGPNTEAFF. The CDR3 nucleotides read TGTGCCATCAGTTTAGGACCGAACACTGAAGCTTTCTTT.

This clonotype was observed a handful of times. V gene TRBV4-3 combines with J gene TRBJ1-1; D is undetermined. The V and J ends lost 0 bases and 3 bases respectively, with 11 bases between them. Germline lookup yields CDR1 LGHNA and CDR2 YSLEER. This CDR3 is 15 amino acids long. The CDR3 spells CASSQDLVQHTEAFF. The CDR3 nucleotides are TGCGCCAGCAGCCAAGATCTGGTCCAGCACACTGAAGCTTTCTTT.

The chain recombines TRBV7-9 with TRBJ2-5; 9 positions agree with TRBD1. Germline values: CDR1 SEHNR, CDR2 FQNEAQ (reference sequence). V shed 4 bases and J 2 bases; nucleotides not matched to a gene: 8. This CDR3 contains 16 residues. CDR3 sequence (DNA): TGTGCCAGCAGCTCTAGGACAGGGGCTGCTCAAGAGACCCAGTACTTC. Its protein is CASSSRTGAAQETQYF.

This clonotype was seen more than once but under ten times. This chain connects TRBV7-9 to TRBJ1-1; D is undetermined. The CDR3 runs to 18 residues. Trimming cost V 6 bases and J 5 bases, with 28 bases left between them. Per the germline V gene, CDR1 is SEHNR and CDR2 is FQNEAQ (reference sequence). CDR3 nucleotide sequence: TGTGCCAGCAGAAGCTTTCCCGATCCGGGCCCGTACCCTACTGAAGCTTTCTTT. Its protein product is CASRSFPDPGPYPTEAFF.

A few counts support this clonotype. J is TRBJ2-2 and V is TRBV4-1, with D unresolved. Trimming cost V 5 bases and J 0 bases, with 7 bases left between them. The CDR3 loop spans 14 amino acids. Germline V gene lookup returns CDR1 MGHRA and CDR2 YSYEKL. The CDR3 DNA reads TGCGCCAGCAGCGTCAGATCGAACACCGGGGAGCTGTTTTTT. This codes for CASSVRSNTGELFF.

The V gene is TRBV4-3, the J gene TRBJ2-5; the D call may be TRBD1 or TRBD2 (6 bases each). V lost 0 bases to trimming and J lost 6 bases, with 20 bases between them. The CDR3 totals 17 residues. CDR1 and CDR2 (germline): LGHNA, YSLEER. The CDR3 sequence is CASSQDGPGAPGKTQYF. Written as DNA, the CDR3 is TGCGCCAGCAGCCAAGATGGTCCGGGGGCCCCCGGGAAGACCCAGTACTTC.

The CDR3 reads CASSPRQGIITDTQYF. CDR3 nucleotide sequence: TGTGCCAGCAGCCCCAGACAGGGGATCATCACAGATACGCAGTATTTT. The V gene is TRBV7-6, the J gene TRBJ2-3, with 8 bases lining up with TRBD1. V shed 5 bases, J shed 2 bases, and the junction held 9 bases outside the gene matches. Germline V gene lookup returns CDR1 SGHVS and CDR2 FNYEAQ. This CDR3 is built from 16 residues.